This T cell receptor (beta chain) was observed in a study of monozygotic twins with inflammatory bowel disease. TCRdb reprocessed the 5' RACE reads, keeping one entry per CDR3 protein, no DNA. This sample contains more than 300,000 distinct CDR3 sequences. Looked up from germline, CDR1 is MGHRA and CDR2 is YSYEKL. The CDR3 is 14 amino acids. The chain combines TRBV4-1 with TRBJ2-7; TCRdb gives TRBD1 as the D gene, but with no DNA this cannot be confirmed. Sequencing input: blood. The clonotype originates from a human donor with ulcerative colitis or Crohn's disease, or a healthy co-twin of an affected twin (not recorded which). The CDR3 is CASSLVGTAYEQYF.